These 30 T cell receptor beta chains were all obtained from the same sample, sequenced in a study of cytomegalovirus exposure and HLA in healthy donors (dated by TCRdb to the late 2010s). The library was made by the immunoSEQ multiplex PCR assay. For the multiplex PCR, a mixture combining 60 forward primers for TCR Vbeta segments and 13 reverse primers for TCR Jbeta segments was used. Not all clones reach the TCRdb copy of this immuneACCESS table, which keeps in-frame sequences only. Checked studies attribute under half of the gap to unresolved V genes and leave the rest unexplained. Here the sample has about 190,000 clones; roughly 80% occur a single time. The ten largest account for roughly 6% of the sample. Sequenced input: PBMCs. The receptors were gathered from a man in his forties in good health and CMV-seropositive.

This sequence joins TRBV10-3 and TRBJ2-2; 9 nucleotides align to TRBD2. This CDR3 has 16 amino acids. The V gene's germline CDR1 is ENHRY and CDR2 SYGVKD. Germline trimming cut 6 bases from V and 0 bases from J; bases unmatched to any gene: 5. CDR3 sequence reads: CAISPSGDANTGELFF. The DNA of the CDR3 is TGTGCCATCAGCCCTAGCGGGGACGCGAACACCGGGGAGCTGTTTTTT.

The J gene is TRBJ2-5, the V gene TRBV28; TRBD1 matches 10 bases. V lost 6 bases and J lost 4; bases outside the gene matches: 5. Germline assignment: CDR1 MDHEN and CDR2 SYDVKM. The CDR3 loop spans 14 amino acids. Written as DNA, the CDR3 is TGTGCCAGCAGCAGACAGGGGGCTGGAGAGACCCAGTACTTC. The encoded protein is CASSRQGAGETQYF.

The genes are TRBV28 and TRBJ2-3, with 9 nucleotides matching TRBD1. With V trimmed by 4 bases and J by 9 bases, 2 bases remained unmatched. Germline CDR1 is MDHEN and CDR2 is SYDVKM. The CDR3 has 12 amino acids. Written as DNA, the CDR3 is TGTGCCAGCAGTTGGACAGGGGACACGCAGTATTTT. It codes for CASSWTGDTQYF.

This chain connects TRBV5-4 to TRBJ2-4; D is unclear. Germline-derived CDR1 and CDR2 are SGHNT and YYREEE (reference sequence). This CDR3 comprises 12 residues. V was clipped by 4 bases and J by 9 bases, with 11 bases between them. CDR3 nucleotides: TGTGCCAGCAGCCACCTCCCGGGCATTCAGTACTTC. Protein product: CASSHLPGIQYF. Full variable domain (missing parts from reference TRBV5-4 and TRBJ2-4): ETGVTQSPTHLIKTRGQQVTLRCSSQSGHNTVSWYQQALGQGPQFIFQYYREEENGRGNFPPRFSGLQFPNYSSELNVNALELDDSALYLCASSHLPGIQYFGAGTRLSVL.

This sequence joins TRBV5-4 and TRBJ2-1; 8 nucleotides match TRBD1. J was trimmed by 6 bases and V by 4 bases; bases with no gene match: 12. The CDR3 length is 16 residues. Germline values: CDR1 SGHNT, CDR2 YYREEE (reference sequence). In DNA form, the CDR3 reads TGTGCCAGCAGCCAAGGACAGGGCGGTCTAATCAATGAGCAGTTCTTC. Amino acid sequence: CASSQGQGGLINEQFF. The variable domain in full, completed from reference TRBV5-4 and TRBJ2-1, reads ETGVTQSPTHLIKTRGQQVTLRCSSQSGHNTVSWYQQALGQGPQFIFQYYREEENGRGNFPPRFSGLQFPNYSSELNVNALELDDSALYLCASSQGQGGLINEQFFGPGTRLTVL.

The chain joins TRBV11-3 to TRBJ1-6, with 7 nucleotides matching TRBD1. Germline V gene data show CDR1 as SGHNT and CDR2 as YENEEA. This CDR3 is built from 16 residues. V lost 1 base to trimming and J lost 8 bases; unmatched junction nucleotides: 8. The CDR3 region has the DNA TGTGCCAGCAGCTTAGCCCATGACAGGGTGGATTCACCCCTCCACTTT. Protein: CASSLAHDRVDSPLHF. The variable domain in full, with the rest retrieved from reference TRBV11-3 and TRBJ1-6, is EAGVVQSPRYKIIEKKQPVAFWCNPISGHNTLYWYLQNLGQGPELLIRYENEEAVDDSQLPKDRFSAERLKGVDSTLKIQPAELGDSAVYLCASSLAHDRVDSPLHFGNGTRLTVT.

V is TRBV2 and J is TRBJ1-2; weak D call: TRBD1 (6 bases). The CDR3 has 16 residues. V dropped 0 bases and J dropped 3 bases, with 14 bases sitting between them. Germline CDR1 is SNHLY and CDR2 is FYNNEI. Here the CDR3 reads CASSEAFWGQDYGYTF. The CDR3 DNA sequence: TGTGCCAGCAGTGAAGCGTTTTGGGGGCAGGACTATGGCTACACCTTC.

The chain combines TRBV19 with TRBJ1-4; D remains unclear. V was pared by 0 bases and J by 0 bases, with 14 bases between. The CDR3 sequence is 18 residues long. CDR1 LNHDA and CDR2 SQIVND come from the germline V gene (reference sequence). CDR3 in amino acids: CASSIDQNSRATNEKLFF. The CDR3 nucleotides read TGTGCCAGTAGTATAGATCAAAACAGCCGTGCAACTAATGAAAAACTGTTTTTT.

The chain employs TRBV10-3 and TRBJ1-5, with D unresolved. CDR3 size: 14 residues. Germline CDR1 ENHRY, CDR2 SYGVKD. Between the trimmed V and J ends, which lost 6 bases and 5 bases, there was a span of 14 bases. CDR3 sequence (DNA): TGTGCCATCAGCGAGACTCGATCGGATCAGCCCCAGCATTTT. Translation gives CAISETRSDQPQHF.

The V gene is TRBV5-8, the J gene TRBJ1-2, with a weak D call TRBD1 (5 bases). This CDR3 contains 13 residues. Germline CDR1 is SGHTS and CDR2 is YDEGEE. Trimming took 1 base from V and 8 from J, leaving 12 bases between them. CDR3 sequence (DNA): TGTGCCAGCAGCTTGACAGGAGAACGGGGCTACACCTTC. Translating gives CASSLTGERGYTF.

There are a few counts of this clone. The chain combines TRBV4-1 with TRBJ2-1; D is unclear. Between the trimmed V and J ends, which lost 0 bases and 5 bases, there was a span of 14 bases. Germline V gene data show CDR1 as MGHRA and CDR2 as YSYEKL. This CDR3 has 16 amino acids. The chain's CDR3 is CASSQDRVELDNEQFF. The DNA for the CDR3 is TGCGCCAGCAGCCAAGATCGCGTCGAACTTGACAATGAGCAGTTCTTC.

This chain links TRBV2 with TRBJ1-1; the match to TRBD1 covers 8 bases. The CDR3 consists of 15 residues. J lost 10 bases, V lost 5 bases, and 15 bases had no gene match. Germline loops: CDR1 SNHLY, CDR2 FYNNEI. CDR3 nucleotides: TGTGCCAGCAGTTTAAGATCGGACAGGGCCGAGGGAGCTTTCTTT. Translating gives CASSLRSDRAEGAFF.

V gene TRBV28 combines with J gene TRBJ2-5; 7 nucleotides align to TRBD1. This CDR3 spans 13 amino acids. CDR1 is MDHEN and CDR2 is SYDVKM in the germline V gene. J gave up 5 bases and V 5 bases, and 5 bases lay outside the gene matches. The CDR3 loop reads CASSGTVRETQYF. Written as DNA, the CDR3 is TGTGCCAGCAGTGGGACAGTCAGGGAGACCCAGTACTTC.

This clone has more than one count but fewer than ten. V is TRBV27 and J is TRBJ1-2, with D tentatively TRBD1 (5 bases). V was trimmed by 6 bases and J by 3 bases, leaving 14 bases between them. From germline, CDR1 is MNHEY and CDR2 SMNVEV (reference sequence). The CDR3 length is 14 residues. CDR3 in DNA: TGTGCCAGCAGCCCCTCTTCGGGGGACTATGGCTACACCTTC. Its translation: CASSPSSGDYGYTF.

This rearrangement joins TRBV28 to TRBJ2-5; possibly TRBD1 for D (5 bases). Germline-derived CDR1 and CDR2 are MDHEN and SYDVKM. The CDR3 length is 14 residues. The V and J ends lost 1 base and 4 bases respectively, with 10 bases between them. CDR3 sequence (DNA): TGTGCCAGCAGTTTATTTACCCAGGGAGAGACCCAGTACTTC. Translated, it gives CASSLFTQGETQYF.

The gene calls are TRBV19 and TRBJ2-5; 9 nucleotides agree with TRBD1. Germline V gene data show CDR1 as LNHDA and CDR2 as SQIVND (reference sequence). V shed 3 bases and J 5 bases; nucleotides not matched to a gene: 7. This CDR3 has 15 amino acids. The CDR3 sequence: CASSIARGTGETQYF. In nucleotides, the CDR3 is TGTGCCAGTAGTATTGCCAGGGGGACAGGGGAGACCCAGTACTTC. Supplemented by reference TRBV19 and TRBJ2-5, the full variable domain reads DGGITQSPKYLFRKEGQNVTLSCEQNLNHDAMYWYRQDPGQGLRLIYYSQIVNDFQKGDIAEGYSVSREKKESFPLTVTSAQKNPTAFYLCASSIARGTGETQYFGPGTRLLVL.

The chain links TRBV7-2 to TRBJ1-5; TRBD1 is a possible D gene (6 bases). The germline V gene encodes CDR1 SGHTA and CDR2 FQGNSA. V lost 5 bases and J 3 bases, leaving 11 bases between the germline ends. The CDR3 extends over 14 amino acids. The CDR3 loop reads CASSEGHPNQPQHF. As DNA, the CDR3 is TGTGCCAGCAGCGAGGGACACCCCAATCAGCCCCAGCATTTT.

The rearrangement links TRBV30 to TRBJ2-7, with 10 bases that match TRBD1. CDR1 and CDR2 (germline): GTSNPN, SVGIG (reference sequence). The V and J ends lost 7 bases and 6 bases, in that order; junction bases with no gene match: 6. This CDR3 has 12 amino acids. The DNA for the CDR3 is TGTGCCTCCTGGGACAGGGGAAGCGAGCAGTACTTC. Translated, it gives CASWDRGSEQYF.

This clone has just a few counts. J is TRBJ1-2 and V is TRBV15; D is possibly TRBD1 (6 bases). V lost 0 bases, J lost 8 bases, and 13 bases lay in between. Germline lookup yields CDR1 LNHNV and CDR2 YYDKDF (reference sequence). The CDR3 is 14 amino acids. DNA for the CDR3: TGTGCCACCAGCAGAGATCTACAGGGCGACGGCTACACCTTC. Translating gives CATSRDLQGDGYTF.

In this sample, this clone turned up a few times. The chain employs TRBV4-3 and TRBJ2-6, with TRBD2 matching 11 bases. The CDR3 loop spans 18 amino acids. In germline, CDR1 is LGHNA, CDR2 YSLEER. V was pared by 2 bases and J by 2 bases, with 5 bases of the junction left unmatched. Here the CDR3 DNA reads TGCGCCAGCAGCCAATTTACTAGCGGGGGTACTGGGGCCAACGTCCTGACTTTC. Its translation is CASSQFTSGGTGANVLTF.

The J gene is TRBJ2-7, the V gene TRBV5-1, with 8 bases aligning to TRBD1. V was clipped by 0 bases and J by 3 bases; unmatched bases: 5. CDR3 length equals 15 residues. Germline-derived CDR1 and CDR2 are SGHRS and YFSETQ. In DNA form, the CDR3 reads TGCGCCAGCAGCTTGGCCTTCGGACAGGGCTACGAGCAGTACTTC. Residues: CASSLAFGQGYEQYF.

The chain combines TRBV6-5 with TRBJ1-1, with D possibly TRBD1 on 6 matching bases. Between the trimmed V and J ends, which lost 6 bases and 0 bases, there was a span of 11 bases. CDR3 length equals 14 residues. CDR1 and CDR2 (germline): MNHEY, SVGAGI. This CDR3 reads CASRTGILNTEAFF. The CDR3, as DNA: TGTGCCAGCAGAACAGGGATCCTGAACACTGAAGCTTTCTTT.

This clone was observed once. Other DNA sequences in this specimen translate into the identical CDR3. The chain uses TRBV5-4 and TRBJ2-3, with 7 nucleotides matching TRBD2. The J segment lost 1 base and the V segment lost 4 bases, leaving 3 bases of the junction unmatched. The CDR3 covers 14 residues. In germline, CDR1 is SGHNT, CDR2 YYREEE (reference sequence). CDR3 in amino acids: CASSLRGGTDTQYF. Here the CDR3 DNA reads TGTGCCAGCAGCCTCCGGGGGGGCACAGATACGCAGTATTTT.

The chain links TRBV19 to TRBJ2-7; D is uncertain. CDR1 is LNHDA, CDR2 SQIVND, per germline (reference sequence). Trimming pared 6 bases from V and 3 bases from J, leaving 12 bases between. The CDR3 sequence is 13 residues long. The CDR3 sequence is CASSPVPSYEQYF. CDR3 DNA sequence: TGTGCCAGTAGCCCCGTCCCTAGCTACGAGCAGTACTTC.

The rearrangement joins TRBV4-3 to TRBJ1-6; 7 bases align to TRBD1. This CDR3 is built from 15 residues. Germline assignment: CDR1 LGHNA and CDR2 YSLEER. The ends lost 0 bases at V and 8 bases at J; junction bases unmatched: 4. The CDR3 DNA reads as TGCGCCAGCAGCCAAGATGGAGGGGGCGATTCACCCCTCCACTTT. It codes for CASSQDGGGDSPLHF.

V gene TRBV5-4 combines with J gene TRBJ1-2, with 9 positions matching TRBD1. Looked up from germline, CDR1 is SGHNT and CDR2 is YYREEE (reference sequence). Germline trimming cut 4 bases from V and 5 bases from J; bases unmatched to any gene: 9. CDR3 size: 15 residues. CDR3 amino acids: CASSLSTGGAYGYTF. The CDR3 DNA follows: TGTGCCAGCAGCCTTTCGACAGGGGGGGCATATGGCTACACCTTC.

The chain links TRBV29-1 to TRBJ2-5; D possibly corresponds to TRBD2 (6 bases). Germline V CDR1 and CDR2: SQVTM, ANQGSEA. This CDR3 has 15 residues. The V end lost 4 bases, the J end lost 2 bases, and 17 bases lay between the germline ends. This CDR3 reads CSVVEGRTNQETQYF. Written as DNA, the CDR3 is TGCAGCGTTGTCGAAGGGAGGACCAATCAAGAGACCCAGTACTTC.

The rearrangement joins TRBV13 to TRBJ1-1, with D possibly TRBD1 on 5 matching bases. The CDR3 has 17 residues. The V gene's germline CDR1 is PRHDT and CDR2 FYEKMQ (reference sequence). V was cut by 5 bases and J by 4 bases, with 23 bases left in between. CDR3 sequence reads: CASSPTGEEGRSTEAFF. The DNA of the CDR3 is TGTGCCAGCAGCCCGACGGGTGAGGAGGGGAGGAGCACTGAAGCTTTCTTT. The full variable domain, its missing parts supplied by reference TRBV13 and TRBJ1-1, is AAGVIQSPRHLIKEKRETATLKCYPIPRHDTVYWYQQGPGQDPQFLISFYEKMQSDKGSIPDRFSAQQFSDYHSELNMSSLELGDSALYFCASSPTGEEGRSTEAFFGQGTRLTVV.

The chain uses TRBV6-5 and TRBJ1-3; 8 bases agree with TRBD1. The CDR3 runs 15 residues. Germline-derived CDR1 and CDR2 are MNHEY and SVGAGI. J was trimmed by 4 bases and V by 5 bases; bases with no gene match: 7. In DNA, the CDR3 is TGTGCCAGCAGTCAGGGGGCTCTCCCCGGAAACACCATATATTTT. Amino acid sequence: CASSQGALPGNTIYF.

Written as DNA, the CDR3 is TGTGCCAGCAGTGAAAGTAGCGGGGCCTACTCCTACGAGCAGTACTTC. Translated, it gives CASSESSGAYSYEQYF. The chain carries TRBV6-1 and TRBJ2-7; 8 bases are a match to TRBD2. CDR1 MNHNS and CDR2 SASEGT come from the germline V gene. V was pared by 2 bases and J by 0 bases, with 6 bases of the junction left unmatched. This CDR3 contains 16 residues.